Detailed here is one T cell receptor (beta chain). Methods used by the authors: Quantification of nucleated cells was approximated via reference gene primer amplification. Data came from immunoSEQ multiplex PCR; TCRdb stores just in-frame clones and leaves some out. The V and J calls and the clone size are those of that table, but D and trimming were determined from the DNA. This table has tens of thousands of clones, just over 90% appearing once. CDR1 is SGDLS, CDR2 YYNGEE, per germline. The V gene lost 4 bases and the J gene lost 2 bases, with 16 bases spanning the gap. This CDR3 has 15 residues. This sample stems from a study of blood T cell repertoires in COVID-19. Study-level information: The samples span acute and convalescent COVID-19 from the United States, Italy and Spain. Sample material is recorded as cDNA or gDNA derived from T cells, B-cell-depleted T cells, or PBMCs.

The sequenced sample was peripheral blood. The source is a human donor in a cohort sampled during active COVID-19. The genes are TRBV9 and TRBJ2-7, with a weak D call TRBD2 (6 bases). CDR3 bases: TGTGCCAGCAGCTACCTAGCGACAGCTACCTACGAGCAGTACTTC. Its translation is CASSYLATATYEQYF.